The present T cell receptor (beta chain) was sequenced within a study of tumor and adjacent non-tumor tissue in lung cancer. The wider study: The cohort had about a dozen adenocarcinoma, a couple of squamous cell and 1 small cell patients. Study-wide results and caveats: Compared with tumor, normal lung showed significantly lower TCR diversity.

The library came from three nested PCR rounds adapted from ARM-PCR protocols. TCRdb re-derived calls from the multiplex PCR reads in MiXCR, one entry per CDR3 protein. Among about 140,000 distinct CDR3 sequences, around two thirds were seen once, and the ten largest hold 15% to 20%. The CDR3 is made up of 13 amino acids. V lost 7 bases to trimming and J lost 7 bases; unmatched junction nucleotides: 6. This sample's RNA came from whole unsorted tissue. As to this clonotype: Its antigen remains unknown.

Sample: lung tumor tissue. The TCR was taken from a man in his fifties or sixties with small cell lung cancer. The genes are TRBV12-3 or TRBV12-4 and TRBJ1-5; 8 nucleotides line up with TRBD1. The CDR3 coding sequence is TGTGCCAGCATCCGGACAGGGCACCAGCCCCAGCATTTT. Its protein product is CASIRTGHQPQHF.